This T cell receptor (beta chain) derives from a study of T cell responses to AZD1222 COVID-19 vaccine. Unmatched junction bases numbered 2, after V lost 5 bases and J lost 1 base. The germline V gene has CDR1 SGHRS and CDR2 YFSETQ. CDR3 length: 13 amino acids. Here immunoSEQ multiplex PCR was the method, and the copy in TCRdb shows in-frame clones only, minus some. The table lists approximately 150,000 clones, around 90% of them singletons. This chain links TRBV5-1 with TRBJ1-1; the match to TRBD1 covers 7 bases. This TCR came from an adult who received the AZD1222 COVID-19 vaccine. The sequences come from peripheral blood, collected 28 days after the second AZD1222 dose. The CDR3 loop is CASRGQPNTEAFF. Here the CDR3 DNA reads TGCGCCAGCAGGGGACAGCCGAACACTGAAGCTTTCTTT. Variable domain in full (rest from reference TRBV5-1 and TRBJ1-1): KAGVTQTPRYLIKTRGQQVTLSCSPISGHRSVSWYQQTPGQGLQFLFEYFSETQRNKGNFPGRFSGRQFSNSRSEMNVSTLELGDSALYLCASRGQPNTEAFFGQGTRLTVV.